This TCR beta chain was documented in a study of shared clonotypes between healthy human individuals. Study-level points and caveats: A few donors had about 5.1% of their naive CD4 clonotypes in common.

Trimming stripped 5 bases from V and 3 bases from J, with 14 bases between. The CDR3 has 15 residues. Germline V gene sequence: CDR1 MNHNS, CDR2 SASEGT. The sample holds one count of this clone. What it binds is not known. Approximately 200 ng DNA, tens of thousands of T cell genomes, went into each sorted-subset replicate PCR. Measured with immunoSEQ multiplex PCR; TCRdb has only the in-frame clones, and not every one. Of about 1.5 million clones listed, 95% to 99% are singletons. Memory CD4+ cells were the fraction left after CD45RA+ naive selection. Sequences were obtained from naive CD4+ T cells sorted from blood. Subset in this sample: CD45RA+ positively selected. This TCR was sampled from a man aged 25-40 years in good health. J is TRBJ1-5 and V is TRBV6-1; D is possibly TRBD1 (6 bases). The CDR3 DNA reads TGTGCCAGCAGTCTCCCCACAGGGATCAATCAGCCCCAGCATTTT. It encodes CASSLPTGINQPQHF.